Below, one T cell receptor (beta chain) is given with its context. The antigen is unknown. Generated by immunoSEQ multiplex PCR, the TCRdb table keeps only in-frame clones and is missing some. The sample carries more than 45,000 clones, about nine tenths recorded once. The record originates from a study of OX40 agonist ivuxolimab in advanced cancers. Background on the study: At 0.01 to 10 mg/kg, ivuxolimab was administered intravenously to patients every 2 weeks.

Points from the study as a whole: In general, CD8+ T cells held more expanded clones than CD4+ did, on average.

The length of the CDR3 is 17 residues. Trimming shortened V by 2 bases and J by 2 bases, and 17 bases separated the two germline ends. From germline, CDR1 is SEHNR and CDR2 FQNEAQ (reference sequence). This specimen consisted of CD4+ or CD8+ T cells sorted from blood, obtained in a trial of the OX40 agonist ivuxolimab. The TCR sequence derives from an adult with an advanced solid tumor such as melanoma, head and neck, liver or kidney cancer. The rearrangement joins TRBV7-9 to TRBJ2-3; either TRBD1 or TRBD2 may supply D (5 bases each). The chain's CDR3 is CASSLIRLLGVTDTQYF. The DNA for the CDR3 is TGTGCCAGCAGCTTAATTCGGCTCCTGGGGGTCACAGATACGCAGTATTTT.